Reported below is one TCR beta chain. The record originates from a study of shared clonotypes between healthy human individuals. Study in general: In total, the donors were two women and three men aged 18 to 49.

Deep was the level at which the assay was run. Produced via immunoSEQ multiplex PCR; TCRdb's table is partial and in-frame only. The profile shows roughly 720,000 clones, roughly 88% of them singletons. The CDR3 totals 14 residues. Trimming left V 6 bases short and J 0 bases short, with 12 bases between. Germline lookup yields CDR1 SGHVS and CDR2 FNYEAQ. The donor population consisted of healthy HIV-negative adults with no recent acute infections or vaccinations. The sample was memory CD8+ T cells from PBMCs. Stated subset: CD45RO+ cells pooled with CCR7-negative TemRA cells. This chain connects TRBV7-6 to TRBJ2-7, with D maybe TRBD2 (6 bases). The TCR comes from a man younger than 30 in good health. Some clones in this sample may be carry-over from other donors' samples. CDR3 DNA: TGTGCCAGCAGACCGGGGGTTAGCTCCTACGAGCAGTACTTC. Protein product: CASRPGVSSYEQYF.